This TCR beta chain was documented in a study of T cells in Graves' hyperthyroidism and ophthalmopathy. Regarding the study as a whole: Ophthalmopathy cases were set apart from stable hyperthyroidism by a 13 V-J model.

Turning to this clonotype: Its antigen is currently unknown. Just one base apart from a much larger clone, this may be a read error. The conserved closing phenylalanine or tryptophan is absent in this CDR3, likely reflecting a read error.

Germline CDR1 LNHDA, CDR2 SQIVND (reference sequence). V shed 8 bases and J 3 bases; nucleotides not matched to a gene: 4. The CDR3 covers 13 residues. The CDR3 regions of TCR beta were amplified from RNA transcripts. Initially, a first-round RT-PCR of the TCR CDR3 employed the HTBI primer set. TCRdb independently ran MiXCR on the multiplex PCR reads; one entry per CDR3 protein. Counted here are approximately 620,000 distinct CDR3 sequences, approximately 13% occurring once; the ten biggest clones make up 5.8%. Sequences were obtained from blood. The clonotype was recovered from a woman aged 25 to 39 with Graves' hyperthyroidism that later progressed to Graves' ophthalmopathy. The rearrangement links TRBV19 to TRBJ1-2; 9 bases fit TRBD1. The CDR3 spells CASRDREYYGYTS. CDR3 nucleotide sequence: TGTGCCAGTCGGGACAGGGAATACTATGGCTACACCTCC.